The source of this T cell receptor (beta chain) is a study of identical twins' blood T cells. Study-wide context: Roughly 50 million reads came from about twelve libraries, six alpha, six beta.

Libraries were made from RNA as TCR cDNA, using a modified protocol. TCRdb re-called the 5' RACE reads through MiXCR, storing one row per CDR3 protein. Seen here are roughly 380,000 distinct CDR3 sequences, 28% observed once, and the top ten hold about 6%. Study conclusions and caveats: Twin similarity might stem from environmental factors, not only genetics.

With respect to this clonotype: What it recognizes is unknown. With a much larger clone just one base away, this may be a read error.

The CDR3 has 15 residues. CDR1 SEHNR and CDR2 FQNEAQ come from the germline V gene (reference sequence). V was trimmed by 3 bases and J by 10 bases, leaving 18 bases between them. The sequencing sample was made of PBMCs. The V and J genes are TRBV7-9 and TRBJ1-4; maybe TRBD1 (6 bases). The receptor comes from a woman aged 18-49 years in good health. In DNA form, the CDR3 reads TGTGCCAGCAGCTTCCCTAGGGGGTCTCAAGGAAAACTGTTTTTT. This codes for CASSFPRGSQGKLFF.